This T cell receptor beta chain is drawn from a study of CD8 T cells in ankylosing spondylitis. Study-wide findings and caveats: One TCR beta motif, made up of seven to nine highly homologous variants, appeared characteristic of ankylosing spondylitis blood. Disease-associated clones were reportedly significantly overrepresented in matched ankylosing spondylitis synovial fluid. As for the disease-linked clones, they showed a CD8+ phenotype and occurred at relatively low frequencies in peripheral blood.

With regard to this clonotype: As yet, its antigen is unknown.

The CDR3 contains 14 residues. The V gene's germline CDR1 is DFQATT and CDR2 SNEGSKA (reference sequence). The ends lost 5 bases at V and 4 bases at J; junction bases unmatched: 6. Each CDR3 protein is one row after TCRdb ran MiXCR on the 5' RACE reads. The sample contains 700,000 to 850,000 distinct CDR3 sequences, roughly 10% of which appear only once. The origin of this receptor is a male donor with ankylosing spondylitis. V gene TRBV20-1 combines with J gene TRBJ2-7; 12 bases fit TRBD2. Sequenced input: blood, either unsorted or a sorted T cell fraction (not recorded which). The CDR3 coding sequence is TGCAGTGCTCGGAACCTAGCGGGGGGGTACGAGCAGTACTTC. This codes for CSARNLAGGYEQYF.